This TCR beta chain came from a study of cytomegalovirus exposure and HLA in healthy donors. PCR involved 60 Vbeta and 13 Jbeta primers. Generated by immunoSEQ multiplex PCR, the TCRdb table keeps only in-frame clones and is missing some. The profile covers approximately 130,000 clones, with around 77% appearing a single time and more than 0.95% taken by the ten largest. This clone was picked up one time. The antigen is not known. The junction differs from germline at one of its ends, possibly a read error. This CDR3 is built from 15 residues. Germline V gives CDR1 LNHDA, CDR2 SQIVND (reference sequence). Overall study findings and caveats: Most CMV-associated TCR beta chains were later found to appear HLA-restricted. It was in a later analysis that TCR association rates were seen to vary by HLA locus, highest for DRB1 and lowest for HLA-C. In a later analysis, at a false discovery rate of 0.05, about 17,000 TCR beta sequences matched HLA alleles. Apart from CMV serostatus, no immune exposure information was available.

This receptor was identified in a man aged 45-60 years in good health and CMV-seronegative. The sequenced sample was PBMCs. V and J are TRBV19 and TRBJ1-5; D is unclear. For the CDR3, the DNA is TGTGCCGGTAGTATAGGCAGTAAAAGCAATCAGCCCCAGCATTTT. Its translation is CAGSIGSKSNQPQHF. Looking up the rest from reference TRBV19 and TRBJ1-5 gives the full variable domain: DGGITQSPKYLFRKEGQNVTLSCEQNLNHDAMYWYRQDPGQGLRLIYYSQIVNDFQKGDIAEGYSVSREKKESFPLTVTSAQKNPTAFYLCAGSIGSKSNQPQHFGDGTRLSIL.